This TCR beta chain was sequenced in a study of Graves' ophthalmopathy and Graves' hyperthyroidism. Amplification from RNA transcripts yielded the TCR beta CDR3 regions. Second-round multiplex PCR followed a first-round RT-PCR using HTBI primers. TCRdb re-called the multiplex PCR reads with MiXCR, one entry per CDR3 protein. The data hold about 480,000 distinct CDR3 sequences, with approximately 15% observed a single time. This clonotype was observed many times. What it binds is unknown. Whole-study results and caveats: The model's prediction of ophthalmopathy progression had 70.59% sensitivity and roughly 72% specificity.

Trimming removed 1 base from V and 2 bases from J; junction bases left unmatched: 2. In germline, CDR1 is LNHNV, CDR2 YYDKDF (reference sequence). The CDR3 spans 15 residues. The specimen sequenced was blood. This receptor was identified in a woman under 40 with Graves' ophthalmopathy. The rearrangement joins TRBV15 to TRBJ1-3; 7 bases fit TRBD1. CDR3 region: CATSRATGAGNTIYF. The CDR3 region has the DNA TGTGCCACCAGCAGAGCCACAGGGGCTGGAAACACCATATATTTT.